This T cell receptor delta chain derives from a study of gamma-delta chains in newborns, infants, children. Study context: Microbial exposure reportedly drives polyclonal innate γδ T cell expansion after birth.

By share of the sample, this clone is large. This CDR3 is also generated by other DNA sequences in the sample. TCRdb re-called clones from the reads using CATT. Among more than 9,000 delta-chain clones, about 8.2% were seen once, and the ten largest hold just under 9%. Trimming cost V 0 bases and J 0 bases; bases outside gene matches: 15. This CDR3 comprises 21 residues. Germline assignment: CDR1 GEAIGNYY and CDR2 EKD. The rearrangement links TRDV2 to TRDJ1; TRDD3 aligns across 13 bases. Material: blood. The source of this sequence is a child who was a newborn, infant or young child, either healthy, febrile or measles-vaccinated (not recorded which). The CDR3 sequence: CACDTLLGDTRSGRHTDKLIF. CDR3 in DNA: TGTGCCTGTGACACCTTACTGGGGGATACGCGATCGGGGCGTCACACCGATAAACTCATCTTT.